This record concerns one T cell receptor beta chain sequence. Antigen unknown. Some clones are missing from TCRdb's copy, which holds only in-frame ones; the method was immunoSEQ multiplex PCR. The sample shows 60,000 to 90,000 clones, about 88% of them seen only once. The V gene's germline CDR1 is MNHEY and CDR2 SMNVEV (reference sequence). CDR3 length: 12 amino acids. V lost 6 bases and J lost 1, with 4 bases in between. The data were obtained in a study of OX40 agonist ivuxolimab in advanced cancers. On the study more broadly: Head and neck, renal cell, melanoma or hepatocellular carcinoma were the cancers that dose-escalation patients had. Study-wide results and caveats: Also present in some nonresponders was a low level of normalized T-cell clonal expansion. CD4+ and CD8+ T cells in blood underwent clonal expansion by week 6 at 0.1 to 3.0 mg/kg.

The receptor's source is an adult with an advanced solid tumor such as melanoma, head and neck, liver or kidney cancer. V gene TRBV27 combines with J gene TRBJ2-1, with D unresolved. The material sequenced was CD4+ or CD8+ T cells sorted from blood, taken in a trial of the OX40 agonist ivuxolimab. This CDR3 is CASSPSYNEQFF. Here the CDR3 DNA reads TGTGCCAGCAGCCCGTCCTACAATGAGCAGTTCTTC.